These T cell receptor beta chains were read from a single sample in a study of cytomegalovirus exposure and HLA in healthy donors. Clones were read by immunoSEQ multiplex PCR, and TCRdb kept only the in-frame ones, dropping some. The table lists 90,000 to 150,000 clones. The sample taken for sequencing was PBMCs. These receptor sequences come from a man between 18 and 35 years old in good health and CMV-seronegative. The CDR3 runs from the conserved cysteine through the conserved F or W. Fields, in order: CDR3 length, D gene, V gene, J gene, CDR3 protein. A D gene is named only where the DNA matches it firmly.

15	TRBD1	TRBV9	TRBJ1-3	CASSVAQGVGNTIYF
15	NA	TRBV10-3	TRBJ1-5	CAISERGYSNQPQHF
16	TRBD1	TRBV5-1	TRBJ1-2	CASSTGQGFGNYGYTF
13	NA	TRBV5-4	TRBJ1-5	CASSLSVGDPQHF
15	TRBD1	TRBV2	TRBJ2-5	CASSAPGQGEETQYF
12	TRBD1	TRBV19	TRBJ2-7	CASSPGQAEQYF
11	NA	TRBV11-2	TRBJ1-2	CASSLGDGYTF
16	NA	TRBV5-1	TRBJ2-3	CASSHLRDWRLSMQYF
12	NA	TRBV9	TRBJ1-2	CASSAVTYGYTF
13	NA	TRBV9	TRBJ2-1	CASSATTSNEQFF
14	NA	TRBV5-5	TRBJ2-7	CASSLGSKSYEQYF
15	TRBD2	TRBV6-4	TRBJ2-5	CASSDSTGGQETQYF
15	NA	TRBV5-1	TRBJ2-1	CASSLAMPLGNEQFF
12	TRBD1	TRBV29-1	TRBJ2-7	CSAWDRTYEQYF
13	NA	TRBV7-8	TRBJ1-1	CASSLALAAEAFF
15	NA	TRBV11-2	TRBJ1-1	CASSLEQTGNTEAFF